Presented here are 10 T cell receptor beta chains from one specimen sequenced in a study of blood T cells in healthy people across ages. PCR was performed a second time for about 7 to 11 cycles using a sample-barcoded 5' primer and a J-beta primer mix. TCRdb fed the 5' RACE reads into MiXCR, producing one record per CDR3 protein. Counted here are some 1.5 million distinct CDR3 sequences, 28% occurring once; the ten biggest clones make up about 8%. Specimen: blood. These receptors were taken from a woman aged 25 to 39 in good health.

This clonotype has a handful of counts. V is TRBV20-1 and J is TRBJ2-3; D call uncertain. V was trimmed by 4 bases and J by 6 bases, leaving 14 bases between them. The CDR3 contains 13 residues. Germline CDR1 reads DFQATT; CDR2 reads SNEGSKA (reference sequence). Written as DNA, the CDR3 is TGCAGTGCTACCCTGACCGGGCCGGATACGCAGTATTTT. Translation: CSATLTGPDTQYF.

This clonotype occurred a few times. V usage is TRBV5-1 and J usage is TRBJ2-7, with D possibly being TRBD2 (6 bases). V was shortened by 0 bases and J by 7 bases, with 14 bases between the two germline ends. This CDR3 comprises 14 residues. Germline V gives CDR1 SGHRS, CDR2 YFSETQ. CDR3 nucleotides: TGCGCCAGCAGCTTGGAAGGGTCAGGAGGGGAGCAGTACTTC. Translation gives CASSLEGSGGEQYF.

The V gene is TRBV20-1, the J gene TRBJ2-3, with 8 bases identical to TRBD1. V lost 6 bases, J lost 2 bases, and 10 bases stayed unmatched. Looked up from germline, CDR1 is DFQATT and CDR2 is SNEGSKA (reference sequence). The CDR3 sequence is 15 residues long. As DNA, the CDR3 is TGCAGTGCCACTCCGGGGACAGGACCCACAGATACGCAGTATTTT. Its protein product is CSATPGTGPTDTQYF.

This clonotype was picked up many times. This rearrangement joins TRBV10-2 to TRBJ2-7; D unclear. The CDR3 is made up of 14 amino acids. The V end lost 0 bases, the J end lost 0 bases, and 6 bases lay between the germline ends. Germline loops: CDR1 WSHSY, CDR2 SAAADI. The CDR3 loop reads CASSESRSSYEQYF. DNA for the CDR3: TGCGCCAGCAGTGAGTCAAGGAGCTCCTACGAGCAGTACTTC.

V usage is TRBV7-2 and J usage is TRBJ1-2, with a possible D match to TRBD1 (6 bases). The V gene lost 4 bases and the J gene lost 7 bases, with 19 bases spanning the gap. The germline gives CDR1 SGHTA, CDR2 FQGNSA. This CDR3 comprises 15 residues. The CDR3 nucleotides read TGTGCCAGCAGCTCAAGCGCGGGGGGCAGGGGTGGCTACACCTTC. This gives the protein CASSSSAGGRGGYTF.

This clonotype was counted only a few times. V is TRBV7-2 and J is TRBJ2-7; no clear D. With 4 bases removed from V and 0 bases from J, the gap between germline ends came to 10 bases. CDR1 is SGHTA, CDR2 FQGNSA, per germline. The CDR3 length is 14 residues. The CDR3 DNA is TGTGCCAGCAGCTCCGGGCAGGTCTCCTACGAGCAGTACTTC. It translates to CASSSGQVSYEQYF.

This rearrangement joins TRBV4-1 to TRBJ2-7; TRBD2 is a possible D gene (5 bases). Germline-derived CDR1 and CDR2 are MGHRA and YSYEKL. This CDR3 comprises 14 residues. The V and J ends lost 1 base and 5 bases respectively, with 12 bases between them. CDR3 DNA: TGCGCCAGCAGCCAAGGGCCGGGGTGGAACGAGCAGTACTTC. Translated: CASSQGPGWNEQYF.

This clonotype occurred a few times. The chain recombines TRBV6-6 with TRBJ1-1; 7 bases are shared with TRBD1. This CDR3 comprises 15 residues. Germline V gives CDR1 MNHNY, CDR2 SVGAGI (reference sequence). V lost 0 bases to trimming and J lost 5 bases; unmatched junction nucleotides: 6. The CDR3 sequence: CASSYSGTERTEAFF. For the CDR3, the DNA is TGTGCCAGCAGTTACTCCGGGACAGAAAGGACTGAAGCTTTCTTT.

The chain carries TRBV12-3 or TRBV12-4 and TRBJ1-5, with TRBD1 as a possible D gene (5 bases). The CDR3 runs to 14 residues. V was trimmed by 7 bases and J by 5 bases, leaving 15 bases between them. The CDR3, as DNA: TGTGCCAGCACCCCAGGGAGGCGTGATCAGCCCCAGCATTTT. As protein: CASTPGRRDQPQHF.

This clonotype has more than one count but fewer than ten. V usage is TRBV20-1 and J usage is TRBJ2-3; D gene unclear. From germline, CDR1 is DFQATT and CDR2 SNEGSKA (reference sequence). This CDR3 comprises 17 residues. The V end was cut by 0 bases, the J end by 5 bases, with 21 bases between. The CDR3 protein is CSARDGVAEPWGDTQYF. The CDR3 nucleotides read TGCAGTGCTAGAGATGGGGTCGCGGAACCCTGGGGAGATACGCAGTATTTT.